This TCR beta chain emerged from a study of response to subunit inactivated influenza vaccine (dated by TCRdb to the late 2010s). In terms of the full investigation: Deep quantitative T cell receptor repertoire profiling was used in the study to track responses to a trivalent subunit inactivated influenza vaccine.

The investigation overall reported the following: The authors suggested that each seasonal influenza vaccination may recruit only a limited number of new T cells.

Note on this clonotype: The clone's antigen remains unknown. Within one base of it there is no much larger clone, and no base qualities were kept.

The sample's time point label, in plain terms: approximately 40 days after influenza vaccine administration. Library preparation was by RT-PCR. Data came from an Illumina HiSeq 2500. In-frame beta chains were kept once TCRdb had trimmed the public reads at Q25 with fastp and called clones with MiXCR. Duplicate CDR3 protein sequences are folded into a single record with the most common DNA and genes. The sample table contains over 400,000 distinct CDR3 sequences; only one count was recorded for about an eighth of them. In total, the top ten clones hold approximately 14% of the sample. Inclusive of the bounding cysteine and phenylalanine, the CDR3 is 16 residues long. Solely the CDR3 DNA is kept, with 48 bases framed from the first base. CDR1 and CDR2, per the germline V gene, are SGDLS and YYNGEE. Ends trimmed: V by 1 base, J by 5 bases; bases unmatched to a gene: 11.

The sequence links TRBV9 to TRBJ2-7; 8 central nucleotides agree with TRBD1. The TCR comes from a man in his forties or fifties who received an inactivated influenza vaccine. Donor details come from another sample of the same person, matched by shared clones. Source: PBMCs from blood, taken 45 days after vaccination. The DNA sequence is as follows: TGTGCCAGCAGCGTACAAGCCCGGACAGGGAGTCACGAGCAGTACTTC. It encodes CASSVQARTGSHEQYF.